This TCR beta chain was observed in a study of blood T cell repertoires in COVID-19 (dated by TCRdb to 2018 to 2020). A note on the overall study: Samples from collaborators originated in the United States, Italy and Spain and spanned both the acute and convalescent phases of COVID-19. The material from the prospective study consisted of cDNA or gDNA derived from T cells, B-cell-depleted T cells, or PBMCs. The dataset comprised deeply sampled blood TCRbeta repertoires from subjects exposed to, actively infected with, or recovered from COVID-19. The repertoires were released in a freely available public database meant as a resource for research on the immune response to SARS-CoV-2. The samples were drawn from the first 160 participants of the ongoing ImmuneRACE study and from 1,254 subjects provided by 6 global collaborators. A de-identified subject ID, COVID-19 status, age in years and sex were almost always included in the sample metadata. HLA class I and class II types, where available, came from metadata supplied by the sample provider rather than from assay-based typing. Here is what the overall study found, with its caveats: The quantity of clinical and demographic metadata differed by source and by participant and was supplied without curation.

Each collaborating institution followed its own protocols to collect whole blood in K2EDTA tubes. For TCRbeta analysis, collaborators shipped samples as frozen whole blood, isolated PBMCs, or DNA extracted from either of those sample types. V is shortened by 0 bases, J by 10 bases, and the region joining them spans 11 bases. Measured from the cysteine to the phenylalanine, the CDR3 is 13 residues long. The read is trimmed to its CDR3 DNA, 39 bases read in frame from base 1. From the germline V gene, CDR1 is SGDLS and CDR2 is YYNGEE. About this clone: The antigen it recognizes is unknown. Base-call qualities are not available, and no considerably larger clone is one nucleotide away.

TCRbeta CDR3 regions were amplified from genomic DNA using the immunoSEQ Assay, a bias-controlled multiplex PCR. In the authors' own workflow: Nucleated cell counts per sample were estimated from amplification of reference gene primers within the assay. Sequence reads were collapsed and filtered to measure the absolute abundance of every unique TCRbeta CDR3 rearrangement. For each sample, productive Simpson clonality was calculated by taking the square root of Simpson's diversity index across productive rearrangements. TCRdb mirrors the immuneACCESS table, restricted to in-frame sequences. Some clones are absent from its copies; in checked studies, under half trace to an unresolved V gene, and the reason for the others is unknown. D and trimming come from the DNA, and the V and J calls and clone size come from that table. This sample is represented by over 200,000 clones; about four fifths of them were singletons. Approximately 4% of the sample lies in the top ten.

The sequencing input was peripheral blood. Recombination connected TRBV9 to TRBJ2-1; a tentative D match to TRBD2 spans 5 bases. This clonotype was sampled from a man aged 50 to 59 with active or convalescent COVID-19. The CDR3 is CASSVGRAGEQFF. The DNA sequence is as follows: TGTGCCAGCAGCGTAGGGCGGGCGGGCGAGCAGTTCTTC.